This is a list of T cell receptor beta chains from one sample in a study of T cells after yellow fever vaccination. MiXCR was run by TCRdb on the 5' RACE reads, yielding one entry per CDR3 protein. This repertoire shows 280,000 or so distinct CDR3 sequences, 8.7% found once; its top ten account for around 3.1%. The specimen was CD4+ T cells sorted from PBMCs, collected 5 days after the yellow fever booster vaccination. The origin of the receptors is a man between 18 and 35 years old who received the YFV17D yellow fever vaccine. Each CDR3 is given with its conserved first and last residue.

v_gene	CDR3aa
TRBV20-1	CSARGVAGWLTDTQYF
TRBV25-1	CASSESVDGYTF
TRBV18	CASSPRGSSNTEAFF
TRBV5-6	CASSLGDLNTEAFF
TRBV21-1	CASSKGDRDCEKLFF
TRBV12-3/TRBV12-4	CASSKGDTQYF
TRBV5-1	CASSSPPAAAEDGVNTEAFF
TRBV4-3	CASSQDPGVRGEQYF
TRBV6-5	CASSPVGGYGYTF
TRBV7-9	CASSPIQTGGDQPQHF
TRBV5-4	CASTSGQKQETQYF
TRBV7-6	CASSPRLAGTRNEQFF
TRBV6-4	CASSESTRSLLADTQYF
TRBV7-2	CASSLTGAGYTEAFF
TRBV20-1	CSARDFVGYQETQYF
TRBV20-1	CSASGAARWGNEQFF
TRBV9	CASSTLGGPGELFF
TRBV7-9	CASILAGGPPDTQYF
TRBV5-5	CASSLLPEQGAFF
TRBV5-1	CASSGTLFTEAFF
TRBV4-1	CASSQGGGIQSAQHF
TRBV3-1	CASSPFGQAIGNEQFF
TRBV6-5	CAGVSDIQYF
TRBV20-1	CSARAGGNEQFF
TRBV29-1	CSVSYRGQMNTEAFF
TRBV20-1	CSARDYGAATYGYTF
TRBV7-2	CASRLVGTQETQYF
TRBV29-1	CSVVRGQGAFF
TRBV7-9	CASLPRWRGIQETQYF
TRBV7-3	CASSSGLAGLQETQYF
TRBV6-5	CASSYSGTSGGAGTQYF
TRBV28	CASEDRNYGYTF
TRBV18	CASSRTGATNEKLFF
TRBV4-3	CASSHRGDRDSPLHF
TRBV5-1	CASSFRGDLNTEAFF
TRBV7-8	CASSLNGQGNQPQHF
TRBV11-2	CASSPGTSGGIGETQYF
TRBV4-2	CASSQDGVDETQYF
TRBV4-3	CASSRSGQGGYTF
TRBV6-6	CASSYGAVQYSNQPQHF
TRBV27	CASSPGTGNGYTF